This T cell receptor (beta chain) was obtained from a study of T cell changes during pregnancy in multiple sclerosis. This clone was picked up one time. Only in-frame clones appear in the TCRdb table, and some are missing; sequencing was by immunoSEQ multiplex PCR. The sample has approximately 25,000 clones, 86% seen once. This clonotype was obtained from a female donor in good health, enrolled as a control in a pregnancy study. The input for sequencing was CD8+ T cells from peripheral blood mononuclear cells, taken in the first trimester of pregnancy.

CDR3 nucleotide sequence: TGTGCCAGCAGCTCCTACAGGGTAGATACGCAGTATTTT. Translating gives CASSSYRVDTQYF. This chain connects TRBV7-9 to TRBJ2-3, with a tentative D call TRBD1 (6 bases). The CDR3 is made up of 13 amino acids. Between the trimmed V and J ends, which lost 4 bases and 5 bases, there was a span of 10 bases. Germline V gene sequence: CDR1 SEHNR, CDR2 FQNEAQ (reference sequence).